This T cell receptor (beta chain) was obtained from a study of T-cell reconstitution after alpha-beta-depleted transplantation in children. A library of TCRbeta sequences, prepared with unique molecular identifiers, was generated. MiXCR was run by TCRdb on the PCR reads, yielding one entry per CDR3 protein. The table lists around 250,000 distinct CDR3 sequences, approximately 8% of them singletons. This clonotype has just a few counts. CDR3 length equals 14 residues. V was clipped by 5 bases and J by 5 bases; unmatched bases: 7. Germline CDR1 SGHAT, CDR2 FQNNGV. This chain uses TRBV11-2 with TRBJ2-5, with 8 positions matching TRBD2. This TCR came from a male patient between 10 and 17 years old who had a stem cell transplant for acute lymphoblastic leukemia, so the T cells may come from the graft donor. This material consisted of PBMCs, mostly from graft donor cells, taken 180 days after TCRalphabeta/CD19-depleted stem cell transplant. The CDR3 DNA reads as TGTGCCAGCAGCCTGTCCCGGGAGGGGGAGACCCAGTACTTC. It encodes CASSLSREGETQYF.